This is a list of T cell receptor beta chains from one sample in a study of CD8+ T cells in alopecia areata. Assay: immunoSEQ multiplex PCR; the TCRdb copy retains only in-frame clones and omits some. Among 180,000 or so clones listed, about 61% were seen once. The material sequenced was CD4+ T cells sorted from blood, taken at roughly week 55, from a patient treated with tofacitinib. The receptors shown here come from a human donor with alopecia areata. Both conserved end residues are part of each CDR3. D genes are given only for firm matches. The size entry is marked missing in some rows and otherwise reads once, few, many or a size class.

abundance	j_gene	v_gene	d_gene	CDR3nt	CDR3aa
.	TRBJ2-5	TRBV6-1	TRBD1	TGTGCCAGCGTCCCCGACAGGGGCCAAGAGACCCAGTACTTC	CASVPDRGQETQYF
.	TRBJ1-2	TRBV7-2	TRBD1	TGTGCCAGCAGCTTCGGGACAGGGGGCGCGAACTATGGCTACACCTTC	CASSFGTGGANYGYTF
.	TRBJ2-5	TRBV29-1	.	TGCAGCGTTGTCCCTGGGACGGTACAAGAGACCCAGTACTTC	CSVVPGTVQETQYF
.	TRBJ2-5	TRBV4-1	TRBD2	TGCGCCAGCAGCCAGGGACTAGCGGGGGTCCGGGAGACCCAGTACTTC	CASSQGLAGVRETQYF
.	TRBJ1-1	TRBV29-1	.	TGCAGCGTCCCGGATAATTCGAACACTGAAGCTTTCTTT	CSVPDNSNTEAFF
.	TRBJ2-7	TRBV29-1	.	TGCAGCGTTGAAAAGGACAGCTACGAGCAGTACTTC	CSVEKDSYEQYF
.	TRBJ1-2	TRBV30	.	TGTGCCTGGGTTGACCCGGCGGCCTATGGCTACACCTTC	CAWVDPAAYGYTF
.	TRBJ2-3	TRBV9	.	TGTGCCAGCAGCGGAGTCAGGGTGTCAGGGCTTGGCACAGATACGCAGTATTTT	CASSGVRVSGLGTDTQYF
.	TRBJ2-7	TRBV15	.	TGTGCCACCAGCTGGGACAGTCGGGGGGATTACGAGCAGTACTTC	CATSWDSRGDYEQYF
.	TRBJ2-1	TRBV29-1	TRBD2	TGCAGCGTTGATCGAGGACTAGCGGGGGTGGAAGAGCAGTTCTTC	CSVDRGLAGVEEQFF
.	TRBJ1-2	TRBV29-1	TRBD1	TGCAGCGTATTCACACCCCGGGACAGGGAGGATGATGGCTACACCTTC	CSVFTPRDREDDGYTF
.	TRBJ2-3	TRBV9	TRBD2	TGTGCCAGCAGCTCGGGACTAGCGGGGGCGATCACAGATACGCAGTATTTT	CASSSGLAGAITDTQYF
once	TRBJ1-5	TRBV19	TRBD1	TGTGCCAGTGATACAGGGGGCGGGAGACAGCCCCAGCATTTT	CASDTGGGRQPQHF
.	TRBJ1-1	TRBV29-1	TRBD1	TGCAGCGCCCGCGGACAGGCGAACACTGAAGCTTTCTTT	CSARGQANTEAFF
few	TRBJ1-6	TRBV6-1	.	TGTGCCGGAGAAGACCGCGGAAATTCACCCCTCCACTTT	CAGEDRGNSPLHF
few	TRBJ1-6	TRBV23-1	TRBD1	TGCGCCAGCAGTCAATCAAACAGGGGAAATTCACCCCTCCACTTT	CASSQSNRGNSPLHF
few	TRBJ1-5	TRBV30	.	TGTGCCTGGAGTGTAAATGCAGGCAATCAGCCCCAGCATTTT	CAWSVNAGNQPQHF
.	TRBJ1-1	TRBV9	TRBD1	TGTGCCAGCAGCGTAGAACAGGGGGGTGAAGCTTTCTTT	CASSVEQGGEAFF
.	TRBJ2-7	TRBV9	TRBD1	TGTGCCAGCAGCCCCAAAACGGGACAGGGAAGCTCCTACGAGCAGTACTTC	CASSPKTGQGSSYEQYF
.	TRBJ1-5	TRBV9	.	TGTGCCAGCAGCGTAGACAGTGAGCATCAGCCCCAGCATTTT	CASSVDSEHQPQHF
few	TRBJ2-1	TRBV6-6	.	TGTGCCAGCAGTCACCGGGACACCAATGAGCAGTTCTTC	CASSHRDTNEQFF
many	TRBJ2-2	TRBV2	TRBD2	TGTGCCAGCAAGGGACTAGTGACCACCGGGGAGCTGTTTTTT	CASKGLVTTGELFF
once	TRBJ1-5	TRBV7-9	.	TGTGCCAGCAGCTTGTCAGGGGATCAGCCCCAGCATTTT	CASSLSGDQPQHF
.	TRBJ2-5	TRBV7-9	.	TGTGCCAGCAGCTTCTCCGAGACCCAGTACTTC	CASSFSETQYF
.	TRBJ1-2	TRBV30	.	TGTGCCTGGGCCCGCGGCCGCAACTATGGCTACACCTTC	CAWARGRNYGYTF
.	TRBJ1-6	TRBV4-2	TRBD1	TGTGCCAGCAACCAAGCTTCCGGACAGGATAATTCACCCCTCCACTTT	CASNQASGQDNSPLHF
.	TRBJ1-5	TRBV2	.	TGTGCCAGCAGGGGGGGACTCCGGCAGAAGCGGCCCCAGCATTTT	CASRGGLRQKRPQHF
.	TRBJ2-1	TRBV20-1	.	TGCAGTGCCAGGGGTGAGCAGTTCTTC	CSARGEQFF
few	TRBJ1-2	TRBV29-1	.	TGCAGCGTGGGGCAGGGACCTTCCAACTATGGCTACACCTTC	CSVGQGPSNYGYTF
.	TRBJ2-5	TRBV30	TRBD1	TGTGCCTGCAAAGGGACAGGACAAGAGACCCAGTACTTC	CACKGTGQETQYF
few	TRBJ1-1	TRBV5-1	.	TGCGCCAGCAGCTTCTCTCTCGGGGACACTGAAGCTTTCTTT	CASSFSLGDTEAFF
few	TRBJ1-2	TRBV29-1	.	TGCAGCGTTGAAGACAGGAACTATGGCTACACCTTC	CSVEDRNYGYTF
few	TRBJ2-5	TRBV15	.	TGTGCCACCAGCAGAGACAGGGTCCCCTTCGTTGCAGAGACCCAGTACTTC	CATSRDRVPFVAETQYF
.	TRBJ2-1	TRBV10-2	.	TGCGCCAGCAGTGAGTTGGCGGGGGAGCAGTTCTTC	CASSELAGEQFF
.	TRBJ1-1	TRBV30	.	TGTGCCTGCACAAGGGTTCAGGGAGGAAATGCTTTCTTT	CACTRVQGGNAFF
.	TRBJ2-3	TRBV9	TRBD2	TGTGCCAGCAGCGTAGTAGCCAGCGGGGGCACAGATACGCAGTATTTT	CASSVVASGGTDTQYF
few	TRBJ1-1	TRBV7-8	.	TGTGCCAGCAGCGTAGGAAAGAACACTGAAGCTTTCTTT	CASSVGKNTEAFF
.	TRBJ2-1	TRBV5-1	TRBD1	TGCGCCAGCAGCTTGGGGGACAGCTACAATGAGCAGTTCTTC	CASSLGDSYNEQFF
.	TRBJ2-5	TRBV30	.	TGTGCCTGGAGCGTTGGGGGGGAGACCCAGTACTTC	CAWSVGGETQYF
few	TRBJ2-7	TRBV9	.	TGTGCCAGCAGCGTAGGGGCTGGAGGGGGACCCCCCTACGAGCAGTACTTC	CASSVGAGGGPPYEQYF
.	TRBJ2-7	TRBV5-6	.	TGTGCCAGCAGCATCAGGGTTGGGTGGAGCGAGCAGTACTTC	CASSIRVGWSEQYF
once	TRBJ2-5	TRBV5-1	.	TGCGCCAGCAAAGACTTGGCGGGGGCCAGGGAGACCCAGTACTTC	CASKDLAGARETQYF
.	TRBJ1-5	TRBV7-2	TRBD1	TGTGCCAGCAGCTTAGACAGGGGGCTTCAGCCCCAGCATTTT	CASSLDRGLQPQHF
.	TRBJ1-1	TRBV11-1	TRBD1	TGTGCCAGCAGCCGCACAGGGGGCAGAACTGAAGCTTTCTTT	CASSRTGGRTEAFF
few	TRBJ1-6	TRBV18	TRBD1	TGTGCCAGCTCACCACAGGGGACAGGGTGGTCCAATTCACCCCTCCACTTT	CASSPQGTGWSNSPLHF
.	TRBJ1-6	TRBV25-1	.	TGTGCCAGCAGTGAAACCGGGCCAAATAATTCACCCCTCCACTTT	CASSETGPNNSPLHF
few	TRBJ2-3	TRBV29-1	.	TGCAGCGTTGAGTCCCGGGTAGATACGCAGTATTTT	CSVESRVDTQYF
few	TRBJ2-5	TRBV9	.	TGTGCCAGCAGCGTAGACCAGGGGAGTTGGGAGACCCAGTACTTC	CASSVDQGSWETQYF
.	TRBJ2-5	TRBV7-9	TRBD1	TGTGCCAGCAGCCGTGACAGGGCACAAGAGACCCAGTACTTC	CASSRDRAQETQYF
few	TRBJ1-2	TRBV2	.	TGTGCCAGCAGTCCCCTCGGGGGGTCGGACTATGGCTACACCTTC	CASSPLGGSDYGYTF
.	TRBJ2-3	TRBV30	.	TGTGCCTGGAGAGCCTTTTCGAAGGTCGGCCCAGATACGCAGTATTTT	CAWRAFSKVGPDTQYF
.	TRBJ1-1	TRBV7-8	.	TGTGCCAGCAGCCTCGGGACCACAGAAGCTTTCTTT	CASSLGTTEAFF
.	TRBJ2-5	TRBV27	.	TGTGCCAGCAGTTCCCGGCAGGCCTCAGAGACCCAGTACTTC	CASSSRQASETQYF
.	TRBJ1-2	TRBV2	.	TGTGCCAGTGGATTATCAGGGTCCTTTGGCTACACCTTC	CASGLSGSFGYTF
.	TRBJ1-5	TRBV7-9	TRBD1	TGTGCCAGCCACTTTAAGGTCGGACAGGGGGGCCAGCCCCAGCATTTT	CASHFKVGQGGQPQHF
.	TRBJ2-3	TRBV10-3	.	TGTGCCATCCAGAGCACAGATACGCAGTATTTT	CAIQSTDTQYF
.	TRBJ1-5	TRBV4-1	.	TGCGCCAGCAGCCAATGGGTCTTAGGTAATCAGCCCCAGCATTTT	CASSQWVLGNQPQHF
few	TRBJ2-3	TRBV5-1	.	TGCGCCACCACAGATACGCAGTATTTT	CATTDTQYF
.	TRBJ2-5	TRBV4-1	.	TGCGCCAGCAGCCAAGTCCGGCGAGAGACCCAGTACTTC	CASSQVRRETQYF